This record covers a single T cell receptor beta chain. The data belong to a study of radiotherapy plus CTLA-4 blockade in lung cancer. The repertoire was sequenced with immunoSEQ multiplex PCR; TCRdb's copy has only in-frame clones and lacks some. Here the sample spans roughly 110,000 clones, 85% to 90% being singletons. From germline, CDR1 is SEHNR and CDR2 FQNEAQ (reference sequence). The trim removed 8 bases at V and 3 bases at J, leaving 11 bases unmatched. The CDR3 sequence is 15 residues long. The TCR comes from a human donor with non-small cell lung cancer that progressed on radiotherapy plus ipilimumab. Some clones in this sample may be carry-over from other donors' samples. Sequences were derived from peripheral blood, sampled from a patient treated with radiotherapy plus ipilimumab. This chain connects TRBV7-9 to TRBJ2-5; 8 bases are a match to TRBD1. The CDR3 sequence is CASRDRGAKEETQYF. DNA for the CDR3: TGTGCCAGCCGCGACAGGGGAGCTAAGGAAGAGACCCAGTACTTC.